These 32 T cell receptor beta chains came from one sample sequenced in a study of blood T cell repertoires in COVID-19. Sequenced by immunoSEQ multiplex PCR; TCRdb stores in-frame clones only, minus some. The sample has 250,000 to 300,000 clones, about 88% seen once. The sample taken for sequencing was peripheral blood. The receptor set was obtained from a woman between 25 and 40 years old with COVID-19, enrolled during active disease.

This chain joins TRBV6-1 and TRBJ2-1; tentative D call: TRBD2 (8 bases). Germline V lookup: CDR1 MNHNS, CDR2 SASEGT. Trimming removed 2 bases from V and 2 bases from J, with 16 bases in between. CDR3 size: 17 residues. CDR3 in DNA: TGTGCCAGCAGTGAATTTAGCGGGACAGTGGCCTACAATGAGCAGTTCTTC. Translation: CASSEFSGTVAYNEQFF.

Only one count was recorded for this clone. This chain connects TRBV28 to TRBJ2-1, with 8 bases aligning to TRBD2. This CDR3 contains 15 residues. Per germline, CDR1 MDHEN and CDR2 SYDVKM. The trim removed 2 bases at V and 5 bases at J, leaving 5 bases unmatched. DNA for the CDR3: TGTGCCAGCAGTTTAGGAGCGGGAGCGAACAATGAGCAGTTCTTC. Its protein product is CASSLGAGANNEQFF.

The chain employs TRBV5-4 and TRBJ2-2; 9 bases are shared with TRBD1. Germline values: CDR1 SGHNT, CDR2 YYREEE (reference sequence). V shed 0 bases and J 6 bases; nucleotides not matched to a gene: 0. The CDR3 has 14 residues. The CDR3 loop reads CASSLGQGAGELFF. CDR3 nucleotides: TGTGCCAGCAGCTTGGGACAGGGGGCCGGGGAGCTGTTTTTT.

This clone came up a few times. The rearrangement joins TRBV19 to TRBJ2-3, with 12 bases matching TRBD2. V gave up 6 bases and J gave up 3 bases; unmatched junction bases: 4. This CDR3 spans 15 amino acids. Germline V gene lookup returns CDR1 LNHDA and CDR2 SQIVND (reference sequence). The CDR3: CASRRLAGETDTQYF. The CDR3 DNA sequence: TGTGCCAGTAGGAGACTAGCGGGAGAGACAGATACGCAGTATTTT.

This chain's CDR3 is CASSEESARYYGYTF. CDR3 bases: TGTGCCAGCAGTGAGGAGTCAGCCCGATACTATGGCTACACCTTC. This sequence joins TRBV2 and TRBJ1-2; the D is unclear. V lost 3 bases and J 3 bases, leaving 14 bases between the germline ends. CDR3 size: 15 residues. CDR1 and CDR2 from the germline V gene are SNHLY and FYNNEI.

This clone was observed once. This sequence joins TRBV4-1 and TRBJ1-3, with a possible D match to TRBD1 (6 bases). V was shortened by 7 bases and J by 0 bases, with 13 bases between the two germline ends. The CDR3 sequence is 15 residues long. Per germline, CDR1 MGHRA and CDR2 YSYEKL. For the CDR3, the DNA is TGCGCCAGCAACAAGGACAGCTACTCTGGAAACACCATATATTTT. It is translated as CASNKDSYSGNTIYF.

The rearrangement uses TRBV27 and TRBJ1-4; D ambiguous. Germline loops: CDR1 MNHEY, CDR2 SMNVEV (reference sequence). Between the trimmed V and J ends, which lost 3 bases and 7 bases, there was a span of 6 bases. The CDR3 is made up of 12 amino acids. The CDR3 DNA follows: TGTGCCAGCAGTTTTCTCGGTGAAAAACTGTTTTTT. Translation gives CASSFLGEKLFF.

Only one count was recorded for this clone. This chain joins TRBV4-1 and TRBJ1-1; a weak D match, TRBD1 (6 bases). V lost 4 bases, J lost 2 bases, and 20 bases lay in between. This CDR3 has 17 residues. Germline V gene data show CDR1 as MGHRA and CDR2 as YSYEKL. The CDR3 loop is CASSPPRGGAANTEAFF. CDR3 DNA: TGCGCCAGCAGCCCCCCGCGCGGGGGGGCGGCCAACACTGAAGCTTTCTTT.

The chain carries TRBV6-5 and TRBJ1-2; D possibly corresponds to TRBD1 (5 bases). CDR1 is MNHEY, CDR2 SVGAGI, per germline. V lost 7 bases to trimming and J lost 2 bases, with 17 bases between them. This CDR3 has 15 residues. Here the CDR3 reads CASTPGVGKNYGYTF. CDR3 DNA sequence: TGTGCCAGCACCCCGGGGGTGGGGAAAAACTATGGCTACACCTTC.

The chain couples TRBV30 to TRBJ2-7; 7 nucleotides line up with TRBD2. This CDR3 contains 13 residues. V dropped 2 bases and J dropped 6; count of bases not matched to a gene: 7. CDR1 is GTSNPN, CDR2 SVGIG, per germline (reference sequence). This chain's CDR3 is CAWSPLGGGEQYF. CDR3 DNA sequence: TGTGCCTGGAGTCCCTTGGGGGGGGGCGAGCAGTACTTC.

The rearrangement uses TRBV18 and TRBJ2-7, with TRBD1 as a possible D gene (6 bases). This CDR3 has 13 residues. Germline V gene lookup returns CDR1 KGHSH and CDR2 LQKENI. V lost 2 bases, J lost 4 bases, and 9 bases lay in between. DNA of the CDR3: TGTGCCAGCTCACCAAGGGGGAATTACGAGCAGTACTTC. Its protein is CASSPRGNYEQYF.

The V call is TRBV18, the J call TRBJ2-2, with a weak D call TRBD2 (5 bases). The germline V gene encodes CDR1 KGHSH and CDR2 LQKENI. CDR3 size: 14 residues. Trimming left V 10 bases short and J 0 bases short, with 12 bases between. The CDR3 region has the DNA TGTGCCACCCCCTCGGACTCGAACACCGGGGAGCTGTTTTTT. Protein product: CATPSDSNTGELFF.

Here the CDR3 DNA reads TGTGCCAGCACCCATGACGGGAAAGTGGACAATGAGCAGTTCTTC. Translating it yields CASTHDGKVDNEQFF. The genes are TRBV5-4 and TRBJ2-1, with a weak D call TRBD2 (5 bases). The CDR3 has 15 amino acids. Trimming took off 6 bases at V and 5 bases at J, with 18 bases between the two ends. Germline CDR1 is SGHNT and CDR2 is YYREEE (reference sequence).

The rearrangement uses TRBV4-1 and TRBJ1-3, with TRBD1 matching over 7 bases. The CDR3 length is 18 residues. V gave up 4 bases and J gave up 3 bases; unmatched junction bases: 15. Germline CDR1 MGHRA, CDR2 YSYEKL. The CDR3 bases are TGCGCCAGCAGCCCCTGGGGGACAGAGGCTCGATTTGGAAACACCATATATTTT. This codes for CASSPWGTEARFGNTIYF.

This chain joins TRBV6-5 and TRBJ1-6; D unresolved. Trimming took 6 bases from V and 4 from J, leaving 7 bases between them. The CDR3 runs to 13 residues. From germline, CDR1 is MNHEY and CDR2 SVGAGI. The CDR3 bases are TGTGCCAGCAGACGGGGTTATAATTCACCCCTCCACTTT. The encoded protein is CASRRGYNSPLHF.

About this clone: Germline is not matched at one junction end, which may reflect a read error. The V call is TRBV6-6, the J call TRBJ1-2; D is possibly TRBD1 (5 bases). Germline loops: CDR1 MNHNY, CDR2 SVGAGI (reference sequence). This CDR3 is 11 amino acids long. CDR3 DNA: TGTGCCAGCAGCCACCTCCCGGACACGGACTTC. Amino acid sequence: CASSHLPDTDF.

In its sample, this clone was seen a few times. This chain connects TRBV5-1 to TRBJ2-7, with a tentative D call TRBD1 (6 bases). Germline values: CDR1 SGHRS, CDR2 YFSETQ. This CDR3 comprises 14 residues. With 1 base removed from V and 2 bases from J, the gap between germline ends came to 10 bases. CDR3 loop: CASSLHGQPYEQYF. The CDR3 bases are TGCGCCAGCAGCTTGCATGGACAGCCCTACGAGCAGTACTTC.

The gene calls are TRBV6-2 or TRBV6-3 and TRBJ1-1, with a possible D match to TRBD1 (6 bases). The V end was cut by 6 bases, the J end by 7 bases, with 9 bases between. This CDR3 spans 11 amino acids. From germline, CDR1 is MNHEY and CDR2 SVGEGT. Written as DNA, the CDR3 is TGTGCCAGCAGCCTAGGGGGTGAAGCTTTCTTT. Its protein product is CASSLGGEAFF.

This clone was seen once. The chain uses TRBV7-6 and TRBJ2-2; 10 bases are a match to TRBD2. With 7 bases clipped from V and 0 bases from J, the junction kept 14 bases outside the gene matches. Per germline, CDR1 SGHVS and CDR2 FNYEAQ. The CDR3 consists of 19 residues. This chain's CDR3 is CASNKGGAGLAANTGELFF. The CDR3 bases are TGTGCCAGCAATAAGGGGGGTGCAGGACTAGCGGCGAACACCGGGGAGCTGTTTTTT.

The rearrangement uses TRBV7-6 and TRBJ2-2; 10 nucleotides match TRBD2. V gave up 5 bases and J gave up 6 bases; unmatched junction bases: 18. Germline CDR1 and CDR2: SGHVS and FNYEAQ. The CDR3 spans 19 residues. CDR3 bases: TGTGCCAGCAGCGGCGGGGGGTCCCTAGCGGGAGCTGGGGCCGGGGAGCTGTTTTTT. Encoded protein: CASSGGGSLAGAGAGELFF. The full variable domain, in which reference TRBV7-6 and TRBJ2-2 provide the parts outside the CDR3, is GAGVSQSPRYKVTKRGQDVALRCDPISGHVSLYWYRQALGQGPEFLTYFNYEAQQDKSGLPNDRFSAERPEGSISTLTIQRTEQRDSAMYRCASSGGGSLAGAGAGELFFGEGSRLTVL.

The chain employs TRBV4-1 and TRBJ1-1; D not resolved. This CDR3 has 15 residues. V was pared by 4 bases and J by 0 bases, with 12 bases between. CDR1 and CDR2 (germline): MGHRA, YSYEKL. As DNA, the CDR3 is TGCGCCAGCAGCCCCGGGGTCACAGTGAACACTGAAGCTTTCTTT. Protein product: CASSPGVTVNTEAFF.

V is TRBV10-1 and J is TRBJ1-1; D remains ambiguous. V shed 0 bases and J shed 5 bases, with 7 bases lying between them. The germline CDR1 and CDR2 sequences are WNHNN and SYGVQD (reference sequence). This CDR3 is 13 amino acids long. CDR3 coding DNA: TGCGCCAGCAGTGAGTCCGAGGTTACTGAAGCTTTCTTT. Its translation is CASSESEVTEAFF.

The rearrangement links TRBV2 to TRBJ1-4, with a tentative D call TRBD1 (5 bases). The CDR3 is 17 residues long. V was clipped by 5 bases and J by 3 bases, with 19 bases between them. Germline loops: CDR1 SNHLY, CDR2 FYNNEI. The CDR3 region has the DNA TGTGCCAGCAGTCTAGGGGCAAAAACCCAACCTAATGAAAAACTGTTTTTT. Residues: CASSLGAKTQPNEKLFF.

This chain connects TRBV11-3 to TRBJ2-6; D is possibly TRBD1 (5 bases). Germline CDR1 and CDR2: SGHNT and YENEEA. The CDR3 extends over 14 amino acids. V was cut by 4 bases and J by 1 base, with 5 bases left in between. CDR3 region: CASSSGSGANVLTF. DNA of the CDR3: TGTGCCAGCAGCTCAGGGTCTGGGGCCAACGTCCTGACTTTC.

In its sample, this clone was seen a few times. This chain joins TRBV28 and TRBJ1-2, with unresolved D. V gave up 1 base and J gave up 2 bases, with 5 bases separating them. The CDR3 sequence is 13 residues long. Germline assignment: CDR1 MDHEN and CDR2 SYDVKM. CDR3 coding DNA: TGTGCCAGCAGTTTATCGGGGAACTATGGCTACACCTTC. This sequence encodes CASSLSGNYGYTF.

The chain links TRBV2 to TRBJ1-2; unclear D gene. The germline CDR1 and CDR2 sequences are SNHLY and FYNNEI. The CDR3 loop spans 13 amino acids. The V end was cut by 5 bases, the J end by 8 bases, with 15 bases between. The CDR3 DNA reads TGTGCCAGCAGTACGGGTAGCTGGTACGGCTACACCTTC. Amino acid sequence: CASSTGSWYGYTF.

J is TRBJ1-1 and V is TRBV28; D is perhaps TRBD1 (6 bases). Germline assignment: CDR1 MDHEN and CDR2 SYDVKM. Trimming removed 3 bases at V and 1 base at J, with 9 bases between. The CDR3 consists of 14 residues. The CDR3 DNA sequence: TGTGCCAGCAGTTTGGTCAGGGGGAACACTGAAGCTTTCTTT. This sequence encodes CASSLVRGNTEAFF. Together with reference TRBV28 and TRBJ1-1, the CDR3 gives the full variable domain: DVKVTQSSRYLVKRTGEKVFLECVQDMDHENMFWYRQDPGLGLRLIYFSYDVKMKEKGDIPEGYSVSREKKERFSLILESASTNQTSMYLCASSLVRGNTEAFFGQGTRLTVV.

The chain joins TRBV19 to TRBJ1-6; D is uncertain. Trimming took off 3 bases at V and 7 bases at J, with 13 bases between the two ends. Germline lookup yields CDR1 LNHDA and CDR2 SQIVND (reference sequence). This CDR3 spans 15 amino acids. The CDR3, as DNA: TGTGCCAGTAGTATCAAGGACGGAGGAAATTCACCCCTCCACTTT. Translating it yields CASSIKDGGNSPLHF.

The CDR3 is CASSLAAGGEETQYF. CDR3 sequence (DNA): TGTGCCAGCAGCTTAGCAGCAGGCGGGGAGGAGACCCAGTACTTC. This chain joins TRBV7-2 and TRBJ2-5; D is perhaps TRBD2 (6 bases). The CDR3 runs 15 residues. Trimming left V 0 bases short and J 5 bases short, with 13 bases between. CDR1 and CDR2 (germline): SGHTA, FQGNSA.

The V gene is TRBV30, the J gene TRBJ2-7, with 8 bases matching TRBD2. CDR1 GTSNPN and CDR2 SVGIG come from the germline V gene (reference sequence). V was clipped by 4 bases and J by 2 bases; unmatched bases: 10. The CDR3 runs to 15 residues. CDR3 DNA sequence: TGTGCCTGGACCACCACCGGGACTAGGGCCTACGAGCAGTACTTC. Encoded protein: CAWTTTGTRAYEQYF. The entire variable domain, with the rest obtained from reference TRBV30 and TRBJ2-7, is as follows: SQTIHQWPATLVQPVGSPLSLECTVEGTSNPNLYWYRQAAGRGLQLLFYSVGIGQISSEVPQNLSASRPQDRQFILSSKKLLLSDSGFYLCAWTTTGTRAYEQYFGPGTRLTVT.

CDR3 region: CATSDPGSGGSYNEQFF. The DNA of the CDR3 is TGTGCCACCAGTGATCCCGGGTCAGGGGGGTCCTACAATGAGCAGTTCTTC. The chain carries TRBV24-1 and TRBJ2-1, with TRBD1 as a possible D gene (7 bases). The ends were cut back, 3 bases at V and 1 base at J, with 15 bases in the middle. This CDR3 has 17 amino acids. The germline V gene has CDR1 KGHDR and CDR2 SFDVKD.

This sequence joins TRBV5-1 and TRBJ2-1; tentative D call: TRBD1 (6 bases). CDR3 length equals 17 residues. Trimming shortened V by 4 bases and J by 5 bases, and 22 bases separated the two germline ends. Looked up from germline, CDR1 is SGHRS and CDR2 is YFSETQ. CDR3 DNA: TGCGCCAGCAGCAGGGATCGGGGTTTAGGACAGAACAATGAGCAGTTCTTC. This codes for CASSRDRGLGQNNEQFF.